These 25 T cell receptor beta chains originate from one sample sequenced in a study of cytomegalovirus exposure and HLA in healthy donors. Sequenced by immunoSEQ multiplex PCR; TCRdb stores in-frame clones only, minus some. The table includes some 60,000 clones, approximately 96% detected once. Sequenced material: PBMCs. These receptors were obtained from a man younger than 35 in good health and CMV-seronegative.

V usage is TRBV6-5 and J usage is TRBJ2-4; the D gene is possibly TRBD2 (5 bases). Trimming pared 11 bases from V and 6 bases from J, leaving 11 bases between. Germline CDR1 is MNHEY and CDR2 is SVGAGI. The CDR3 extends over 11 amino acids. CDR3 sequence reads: CAGWRRNIQYF. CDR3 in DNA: TGTGCCGGATGGAGGAGAAACATTCAGTACTTC.

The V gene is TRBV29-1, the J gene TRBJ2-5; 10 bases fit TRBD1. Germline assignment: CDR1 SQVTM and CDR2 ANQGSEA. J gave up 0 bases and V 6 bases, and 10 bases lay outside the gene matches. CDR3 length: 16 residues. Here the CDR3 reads CSVQPRTGGYQETQYF. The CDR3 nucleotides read TGCAGCGTCCAACCTCGGACAGGGGGGTACCAAGAGACCCAGTACTTC.

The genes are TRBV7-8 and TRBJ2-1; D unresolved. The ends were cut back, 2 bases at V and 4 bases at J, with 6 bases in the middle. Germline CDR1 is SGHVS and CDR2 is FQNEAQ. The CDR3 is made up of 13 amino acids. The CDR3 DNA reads TGTGCCAGCAGCTTAAGCCATTACAATGAGCAGTTCTTC. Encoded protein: CASSLSHYNEQFF.

The CDR3 nucleotides are TGTGCCAGCAGTTATCGGGTAAACTCCTACGAGCAGTACTTC. Translating gives CASSYRVNSYEQYF. The J gene is TRBJ2-7, the V gene TRBV6-6, with D unresolved. This CDR3 is built from 14 residues. Germline values: CDR1 MNHNY, CDR2 SVGAGI (reference sequence). V dropped 3 bases and J dropped 0 bases, with 9 bases sitting between them.

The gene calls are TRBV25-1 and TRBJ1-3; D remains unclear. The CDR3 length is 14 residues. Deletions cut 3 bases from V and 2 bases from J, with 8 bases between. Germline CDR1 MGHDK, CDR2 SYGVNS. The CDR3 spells CASSDPRAGNTIYF. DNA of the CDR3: TGTGCCAGCAGTGATCCCCGGGCTGGAAACACCATATATTTT.

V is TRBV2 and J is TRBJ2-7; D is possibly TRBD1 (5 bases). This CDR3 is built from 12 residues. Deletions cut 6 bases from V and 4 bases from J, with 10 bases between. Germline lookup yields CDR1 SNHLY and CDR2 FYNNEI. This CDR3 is CASSPQGYEQYF. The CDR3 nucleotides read TGTGCCAGCAGCCCGCAGGGTTACGAGCAGTACTTC.

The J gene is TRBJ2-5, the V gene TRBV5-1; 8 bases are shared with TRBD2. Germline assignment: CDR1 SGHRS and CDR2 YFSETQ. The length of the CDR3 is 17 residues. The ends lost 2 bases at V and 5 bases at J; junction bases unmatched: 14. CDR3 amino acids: CASSFGLSGSPGETQYF. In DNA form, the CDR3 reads TGCGCCAGCAGCTTTGGATTAAGCGGGAGTCCAGGGGAGACCCAGTACTTC.

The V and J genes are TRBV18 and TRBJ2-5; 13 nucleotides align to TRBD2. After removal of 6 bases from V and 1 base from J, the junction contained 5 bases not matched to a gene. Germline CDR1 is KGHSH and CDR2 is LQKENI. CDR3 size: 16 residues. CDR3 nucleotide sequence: TGTGCCAGCTCCAGGACTAGCGGGGGCCGCCAAGAGACCCAGTACTTC. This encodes CASSRTSGGRQETQYF.

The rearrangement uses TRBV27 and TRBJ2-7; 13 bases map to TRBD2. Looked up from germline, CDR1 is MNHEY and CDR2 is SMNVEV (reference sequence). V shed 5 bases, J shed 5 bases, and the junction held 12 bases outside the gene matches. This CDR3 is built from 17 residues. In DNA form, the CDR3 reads TGTGCCAGCAGTCCCGGGACTAGCGGGATAGGTACCGACGAGCAGTACTTC. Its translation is CASSPGTSGIGTDEQYF.

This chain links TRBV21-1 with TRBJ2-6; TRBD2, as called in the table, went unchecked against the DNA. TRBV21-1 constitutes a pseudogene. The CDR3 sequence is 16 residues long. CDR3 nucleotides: TGTGCCAGACAGGACCCGGAGGGCTCTGGGGCCAACGTCCTGACTTTC. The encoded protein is CARQDPEGSGANVLTF.

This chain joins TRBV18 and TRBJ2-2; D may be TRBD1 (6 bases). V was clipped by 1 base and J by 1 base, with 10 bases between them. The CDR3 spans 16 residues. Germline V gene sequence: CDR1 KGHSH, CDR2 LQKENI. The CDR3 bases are TGTGCCAGCTCACCACTCCGACAGGTGAACACCGGGGAGCTGTTTTTT. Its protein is CASSPLRQVNTGELFF.

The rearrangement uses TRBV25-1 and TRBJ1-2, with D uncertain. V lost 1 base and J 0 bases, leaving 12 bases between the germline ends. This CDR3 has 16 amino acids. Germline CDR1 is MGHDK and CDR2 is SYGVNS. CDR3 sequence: CASSESGYPSNYGYTF. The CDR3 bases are TGTGCCAGCAGTGAATCAGGCTACCCTTCTAACTATGGCTACACCTTC.

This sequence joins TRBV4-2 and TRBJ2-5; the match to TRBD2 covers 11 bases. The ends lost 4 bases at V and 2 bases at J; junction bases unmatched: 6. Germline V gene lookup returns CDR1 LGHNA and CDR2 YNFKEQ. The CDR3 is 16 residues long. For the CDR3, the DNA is TGTGCCAGCAGCCTAGCTCGGACTAGCGGGCAAGAGACCCAGTACTTC. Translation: CASSLARTSGQETQYF.

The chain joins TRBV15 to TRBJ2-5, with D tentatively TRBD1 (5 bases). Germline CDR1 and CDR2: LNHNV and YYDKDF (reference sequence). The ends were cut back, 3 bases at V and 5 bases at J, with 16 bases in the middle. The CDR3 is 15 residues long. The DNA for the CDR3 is TGTGCCACCAGCAGGGCTCAGGGTGTTCTGGAGACCCAGTACTTC. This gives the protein CATSRAQGVLETQYF.

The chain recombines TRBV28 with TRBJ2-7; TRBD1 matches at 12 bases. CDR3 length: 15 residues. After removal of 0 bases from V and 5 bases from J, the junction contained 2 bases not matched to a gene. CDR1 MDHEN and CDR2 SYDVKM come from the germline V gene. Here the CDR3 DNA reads TGTGCCAGCAGTTTATGGGGACAGGGGGCCAACGAGCAGTACTTC. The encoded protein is CASSLWGQGANEQYF.

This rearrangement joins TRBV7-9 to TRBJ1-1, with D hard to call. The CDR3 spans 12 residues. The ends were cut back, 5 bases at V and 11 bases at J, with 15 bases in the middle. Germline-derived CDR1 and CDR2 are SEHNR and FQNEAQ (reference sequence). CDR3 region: CASSPNVVFAFF. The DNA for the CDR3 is TGTGCCAGCAGCCCAAATGTAGTTTTTGCTTTCTTT.

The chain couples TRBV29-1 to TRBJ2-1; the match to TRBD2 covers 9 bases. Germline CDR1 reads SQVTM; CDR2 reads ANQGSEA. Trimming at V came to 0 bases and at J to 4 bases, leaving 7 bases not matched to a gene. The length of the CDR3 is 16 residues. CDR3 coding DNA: TGCAGCGTTGAAGACGCCAGCGGGAGGTTGTACAATGAGCAGTTCTTC. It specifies CSVEDASGRLYNEQFF.

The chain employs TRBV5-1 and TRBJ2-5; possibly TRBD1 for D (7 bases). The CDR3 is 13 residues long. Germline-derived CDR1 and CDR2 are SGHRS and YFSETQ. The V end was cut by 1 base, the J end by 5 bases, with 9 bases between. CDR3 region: CASSLPGGETQYF. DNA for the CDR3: TGCGCCAGCAGCTTGCCAGGGGGGGAGACCCAGTACTTC.

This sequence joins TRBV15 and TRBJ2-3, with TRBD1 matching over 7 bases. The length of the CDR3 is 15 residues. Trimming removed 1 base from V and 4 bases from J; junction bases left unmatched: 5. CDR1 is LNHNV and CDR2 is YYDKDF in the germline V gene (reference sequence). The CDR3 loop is CATSRGEGAADTQYF. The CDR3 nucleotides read TGTGCCACCAGCAGAGGAGAGGGGGCCGCAGATACGCAGTATTTT.

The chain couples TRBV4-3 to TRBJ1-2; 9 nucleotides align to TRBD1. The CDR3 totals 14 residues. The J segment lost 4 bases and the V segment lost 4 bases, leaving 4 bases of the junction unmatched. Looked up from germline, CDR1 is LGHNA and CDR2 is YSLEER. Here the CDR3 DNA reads TGCGCCAGCAGCCCGGGACAGGGCTCCTATGGCTACACCTTC. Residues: CASSPGQGSYGYTF.

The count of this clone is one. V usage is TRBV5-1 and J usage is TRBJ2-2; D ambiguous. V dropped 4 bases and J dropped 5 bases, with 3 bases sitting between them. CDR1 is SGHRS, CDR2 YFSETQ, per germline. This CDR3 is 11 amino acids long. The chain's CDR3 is CASSETGELFF. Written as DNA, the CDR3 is TGCGCCAGCAGCGAGACCGGGGAGCTGTTTTTT.

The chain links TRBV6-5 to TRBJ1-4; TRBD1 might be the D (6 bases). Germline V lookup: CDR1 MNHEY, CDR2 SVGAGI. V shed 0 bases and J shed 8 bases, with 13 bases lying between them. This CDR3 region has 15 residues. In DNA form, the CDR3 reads TGTGCCAGCAGTTACTCGGCAGGGGTAGGGGAAAAACTGTTTTTT. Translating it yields CASSYSAGVGEKLFF.

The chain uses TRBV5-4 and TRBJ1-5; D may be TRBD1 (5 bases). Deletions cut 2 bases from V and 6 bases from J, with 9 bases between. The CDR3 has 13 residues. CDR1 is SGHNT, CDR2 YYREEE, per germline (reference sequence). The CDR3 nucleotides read TGTGCCAGCAGCTTCCAGGGAGGTCAGCCCCAGCATTTT. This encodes CASSFQGGQPQHF.

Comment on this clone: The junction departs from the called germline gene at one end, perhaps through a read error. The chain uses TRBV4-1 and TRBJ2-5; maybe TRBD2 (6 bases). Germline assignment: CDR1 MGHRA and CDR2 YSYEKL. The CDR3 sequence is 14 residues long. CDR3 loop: CASSQATSKEIQYF. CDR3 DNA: TGCGCCAGCAGCCAAGCTACTAGCAAAGAGATCCAGTACTTC.

The CDR3 DNA sequence: TGTGCCAGCAGTGAACTGGAGAATGGCTACACCTTC. This codes for CASSELENGYTF. The V and J genes are TRBV6-1 and TRBJ1-2, with D hard to call. The CDR3 runs to 12 residues. Germline V CDR1 and CDR2: MNHNS, SASEGT. Trimming took off 2 bases at V and 6 bases at J, with 7 bases between the two ends.